The sequence of this T cell receptor (delta chain) was determined in a study of delta chains in infants with herpesvirus infections. General study findings and limits: Public-clonotype frequency seemingly fell with older age at infection. Only the first time point after infection showed the public clonotype.

V gave up 1 base and J gave up 0 bases, with 26 bases separating them. The CDR3 runs to 20 residues. Germline lookup yields CDR1 GEAIGNYY and CDR2 EKD. TCR cDNA was made from PBMC RNA with gamma- and delta-chain-specific primers. TCRdb reanalysed the RT-PCR reads with CATT. The sample consists of about 840 delta-chain clones, approximately 30% of them appearing once. As regards this clone: What it recognizes is unknown.

This receptor was obtained from a human donor who was a Ugandan infant, either HIV-exposed or HIV-unexposed (not recorded which). The V and J genes are TRDV2 and TRDJ1; either TRDD2 or TRDD3 may supply D (5 bases each). The specimen was peripheral blood, collected at time point 2 of longitudinal follow-up. CDR3 residues: CACDTGGLQGYVTYTDKLIF. CDR3 sequence (DNA): TGTGCCTGTGACACGGGAGGCCTACAAGGATATGTAACGTACACCGATAAACTCATCTTT.